This T cell receptor beta chain was retrieved from a study of T-cell reconstitution after alpha-beta-depleted transplantation in children. CDR3 length: 11 amino acids. Trimming took 7 bases from V and 5 from J, leaving 7 bases between them. Per germline, CDR1 MDHEN and CDR2 SYDVKM. This clonotype was picked up many times. Its antigen is currently unknown. Study-level points and caveats: Reports say that about two months after transplant, the alpha-beta T cells came out of several hundred graft clones that had expanded. Elevated TCRbeta diversity at day 60 was traced, in some patients, to surviving recipient T cells and thymic progenitors. The main origin of T-cell counts and diversity one year after transplant was newly produced T cells.

Unique molecular identifiers were incorporated when the TCRbeta library was constructed. TCRdb used MiXCR to reprocess the PCR reads, holding one entry per CDR3 protein. The data contain 150,000 to 250,000 distinct CDR3 sequences, roughly 6.5% of them singletons. This sequence was found in a girl under three years old with combined immunodeficiency, due to receive a stem cell transplant. The chain joins TRBV28 to TRBJ2-3; D gene uncertain. The material was PBMCs, obtained before TCRalphabeta/CD19-depleted stem cell transplant. The CDR3 nucleotides read TGTGCCAGCAACCCGGAAGATACGCAGTATTTT. It codes for CASNPEDTQYF.